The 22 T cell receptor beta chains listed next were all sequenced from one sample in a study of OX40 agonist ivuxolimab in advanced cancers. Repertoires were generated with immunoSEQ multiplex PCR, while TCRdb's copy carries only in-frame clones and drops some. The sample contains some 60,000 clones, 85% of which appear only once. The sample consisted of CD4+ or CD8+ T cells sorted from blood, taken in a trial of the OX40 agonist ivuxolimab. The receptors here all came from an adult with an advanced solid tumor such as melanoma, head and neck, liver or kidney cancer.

CDR3: CASSLSGQGLRETQYF. The CDR3 nucleotides read TGTGCCAGCAGTTTATCTGGACAGGGTCTTCGGGAGACCCAGTACTTC. V gene TRBV6-5 combines with J gene TRBJ2-5; 8 bases are shared with TRBD1. The V gene's germline CDR1 is MNHEY and CDR2 SVGAGI. V lost 4 bases, J lost 5 bases, and 12 bases stayed unmatched. This CDR3 spans 16 amino acids.

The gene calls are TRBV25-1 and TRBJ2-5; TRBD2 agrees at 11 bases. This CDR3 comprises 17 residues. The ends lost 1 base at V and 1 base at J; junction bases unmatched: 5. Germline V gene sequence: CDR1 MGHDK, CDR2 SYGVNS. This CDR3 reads CASSELVLAGGQETQYF. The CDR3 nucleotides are TGTGCCAGCAGTGAATTAGTGCTAGCGGGGGGCCAAGAGACCCAGTACTTC. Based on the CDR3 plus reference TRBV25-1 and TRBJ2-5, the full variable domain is EADIYQTPRYLVIGTGKKITLECSQTMGHDKMYWYQQDPGMELHLIHYSYGVNSTEKGDLSSESTVSRIRTEHFPLTLESARPSHTSQYLCASSELVLAGGQETQYFGPGTRLLVL.

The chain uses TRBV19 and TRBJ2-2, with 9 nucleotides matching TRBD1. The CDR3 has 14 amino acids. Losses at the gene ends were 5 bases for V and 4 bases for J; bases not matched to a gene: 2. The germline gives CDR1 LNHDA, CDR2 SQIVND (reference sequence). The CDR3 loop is CASSLGQGTGELFF. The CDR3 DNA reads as TGTGCCAGTAGTCTGGGACAGGGCACCGGGGAGCTGTTTTTT.

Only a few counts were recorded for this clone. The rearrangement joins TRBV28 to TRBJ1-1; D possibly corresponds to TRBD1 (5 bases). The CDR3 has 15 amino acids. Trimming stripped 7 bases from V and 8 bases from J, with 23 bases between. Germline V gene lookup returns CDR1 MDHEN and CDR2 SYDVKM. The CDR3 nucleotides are TGTGCCAGCACCATAACAGGAGGGCCAGGAAGAGAAGCTTTCTTT. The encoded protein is CASTITGGPGREAFF.

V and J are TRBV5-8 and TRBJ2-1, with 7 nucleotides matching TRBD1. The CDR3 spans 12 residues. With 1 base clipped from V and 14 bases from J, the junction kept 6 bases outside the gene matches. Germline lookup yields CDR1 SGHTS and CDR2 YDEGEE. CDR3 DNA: TGTGCCAGCAGCTTGCGACAGGGTTCTGAGTTCTTC. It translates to CASSLRQGSEFF.

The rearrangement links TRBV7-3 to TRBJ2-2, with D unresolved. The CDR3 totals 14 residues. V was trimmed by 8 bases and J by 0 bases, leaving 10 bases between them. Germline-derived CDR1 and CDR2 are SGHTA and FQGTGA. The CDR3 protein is CASGLSTNTGELFF. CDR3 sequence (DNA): TGTGCCAGCGGGTTATCTACGAACACCGGGGAGCTGTTTTTT.

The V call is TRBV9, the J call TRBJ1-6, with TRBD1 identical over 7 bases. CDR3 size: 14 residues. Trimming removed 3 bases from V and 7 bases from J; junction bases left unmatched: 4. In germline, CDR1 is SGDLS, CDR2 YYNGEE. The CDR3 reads CASSAGTVNSPLHF. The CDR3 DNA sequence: TGTGCCAGCAGCGCCGGGACAGTGAATTCACCCCTCCACTTT.

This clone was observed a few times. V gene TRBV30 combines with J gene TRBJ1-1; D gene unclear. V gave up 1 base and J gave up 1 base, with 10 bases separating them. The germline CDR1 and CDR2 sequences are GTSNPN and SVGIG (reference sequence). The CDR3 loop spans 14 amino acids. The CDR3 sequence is CAWSGARANTEAFF. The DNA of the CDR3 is TGTGCCTGGAGTGGGGCGCGGGCGAACACTGAAGCTTTCTTT.

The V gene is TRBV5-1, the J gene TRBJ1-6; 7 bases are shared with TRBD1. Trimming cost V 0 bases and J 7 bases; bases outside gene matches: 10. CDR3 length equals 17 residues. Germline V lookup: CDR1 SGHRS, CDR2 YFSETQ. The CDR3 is CASSLDDLTGLNSPLHF. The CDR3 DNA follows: TGCGCCAGCAGCTTGGATGATCTGACAGGGCTGAATTCACCCCTCCACTTT.

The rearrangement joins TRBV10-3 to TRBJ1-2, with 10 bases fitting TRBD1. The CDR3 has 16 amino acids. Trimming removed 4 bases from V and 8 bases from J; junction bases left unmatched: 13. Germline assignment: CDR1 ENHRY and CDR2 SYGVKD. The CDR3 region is CAISAVGRQGAKGYTF. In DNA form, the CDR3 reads TGTGCCATCAGTGCGGTGGGCCGACAGGGGGCAAAAGGCTACACCTTC.

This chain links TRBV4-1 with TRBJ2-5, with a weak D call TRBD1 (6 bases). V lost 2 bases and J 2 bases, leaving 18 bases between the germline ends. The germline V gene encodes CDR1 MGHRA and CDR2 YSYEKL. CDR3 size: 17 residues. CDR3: CASSQSVRGTVQETQYF. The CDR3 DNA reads TGCGCCAGCAGCCAATCAGTTAGGGGGACGGTACAAGAGACCCAGTACTTC.

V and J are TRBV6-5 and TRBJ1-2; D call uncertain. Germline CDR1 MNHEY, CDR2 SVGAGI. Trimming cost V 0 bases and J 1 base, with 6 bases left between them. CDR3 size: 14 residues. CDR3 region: CASSYSHSNYGYTF. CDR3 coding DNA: TGTGCCAGCAGTTACTCCCACAGTAACTATGGCTACACCTTC.

CDR3 residues: CSVEVYFYEQFF. The DNA for the CDR3 is TGCAGCGTTGAAGTGTATTTTTATGAGCAGTTCTTC. This chain links TRBV29-1 with TRBJ2-1; D not certain. Germline V gene data show CDR1 as SQVTM and CDR2 as ANQGSEA. CDR3 length: 12 residues. Trimming took 1 base from V and 8 from J, leaving 9 bases between them.

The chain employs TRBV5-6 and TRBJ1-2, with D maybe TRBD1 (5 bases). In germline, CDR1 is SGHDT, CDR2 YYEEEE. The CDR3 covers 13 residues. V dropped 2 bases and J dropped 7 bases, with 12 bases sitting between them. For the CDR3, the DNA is TGTGCCAGCAGCTTACGCCAGGGAAGTGGCTACACCTTC. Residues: CASSLRQGSGYTF.

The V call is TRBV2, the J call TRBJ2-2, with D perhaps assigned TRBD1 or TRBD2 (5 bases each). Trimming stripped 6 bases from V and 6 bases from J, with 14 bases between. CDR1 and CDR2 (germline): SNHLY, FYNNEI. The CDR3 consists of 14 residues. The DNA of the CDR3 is TGTGCCAGCAGCCCTGGGGGAGTGGCCGGGGAGCTGTTTTTT. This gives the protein CASSPGGVAGELFF.

CDR3 nucleotides: TGTGCCAGCAGGGCCTCCTCTAGCGGACAAGAGACCCAGTACTTC. Protein sequence: CASRASSSGQETQYF. The chain uses TRBV5-6 and TRBJ2-5, with 7 nucleotides matching TRBD2. This CDR3 has 15 residues. Germline values: CDR1 SGHDT, CDR2 YYEEEE. V trimming: 5 bases; J trimming: 2 bases; junction bases outside the gene matches: 9.

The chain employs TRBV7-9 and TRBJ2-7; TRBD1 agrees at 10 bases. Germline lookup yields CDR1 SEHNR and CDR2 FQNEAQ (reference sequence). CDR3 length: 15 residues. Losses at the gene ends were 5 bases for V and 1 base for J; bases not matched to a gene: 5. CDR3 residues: CASSGGTGDSYEQYF. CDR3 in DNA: TGTGCCAGCAGCGGCGGGACAGGGGATTCCTACGAGCAGTACTTC.

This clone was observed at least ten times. The CDR3 region has the DNA TGTGCCAGCAGTTCTCGGGACTCGAGAAGTCCTTTCTTT. Its translation is CASSSRDSRSPFF. The chain recombines TRBV27 with TRBJ1-1, with D perhaps TRBD1 (5 bases). Per the germline V gene, CDR1 is MNHEY and CDR2 is SMNVEV (reference sequence). The CDR3 has 13 amino acids. Trimming left V 4 bases short and J 12 bases short, with 18 bases between.

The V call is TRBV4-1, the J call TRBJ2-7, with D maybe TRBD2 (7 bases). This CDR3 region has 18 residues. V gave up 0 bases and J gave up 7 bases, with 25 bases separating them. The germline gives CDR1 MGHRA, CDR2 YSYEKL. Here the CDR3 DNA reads TGCGCCAGCAGCCAAGAAAGACTGGGGGGGCTTTTAACGAGGGAGCAGTACTTC. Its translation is CASSQERLGGLLTREQYF.

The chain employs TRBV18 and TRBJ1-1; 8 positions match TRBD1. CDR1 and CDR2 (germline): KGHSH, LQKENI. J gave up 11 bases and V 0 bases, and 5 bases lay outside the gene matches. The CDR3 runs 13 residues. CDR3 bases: TGTGCCAGCTCACCACCGGACAGGGCGGGGGCTTTCTTT. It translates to CASSPPDRAGAFF.

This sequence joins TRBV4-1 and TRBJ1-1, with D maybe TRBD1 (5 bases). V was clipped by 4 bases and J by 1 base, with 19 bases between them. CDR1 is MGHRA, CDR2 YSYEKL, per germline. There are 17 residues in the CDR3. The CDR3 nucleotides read TGCGCCAGCAGCCGCCGGGGCCAAACCACGGGGAACACTGAAGCTTTCTTT. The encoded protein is CASSRRGQTTGNTEAFF.

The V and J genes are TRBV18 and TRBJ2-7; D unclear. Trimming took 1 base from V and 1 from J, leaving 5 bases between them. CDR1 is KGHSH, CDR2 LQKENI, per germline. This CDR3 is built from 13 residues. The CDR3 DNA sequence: TGTGCCAGCTCACCACAAGCTTCCTACGAGCAGTACTTC. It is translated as CASSPQASYEQYF.